This entry lists 3 T cell receptor beta chains sequenced from one sample in a study of PD-1 blockade in classical Hodgkin lymphoma. Data came from immunoSEQ multiplex PCR; TCRdb stores just in-frame clones and leaves some out. The sample has tens of thousands of clones; over 75% are singletons. Each patient experienced a relapse that followed autologous stem cell transplantation, and brentuximab vedotin exposure varied. Magnetic negative selection was used to purify CD4+ T cells from thawed PBMCs. The sequenced sample was CD4+ T cells from blood, obtained at baseline. These receptor sequences come from a human donor with classical Hodgkin lymphoma.

The J gene is TRBJ2-5, the V gene TRBV6-5; 8 bases map to TRBD1. The CDR3 covers 16 residues. V lost 0 bases, J lost 5 bases, and 8 bases stayed unmatched. Per germline, CDR1 MNHEY and CDR2 SVGAGI. In nucleotides, the CDR3 is TGTGCCAGCAGTTACTCCTTCAGGGGGCTGGGGGAGACCCAGTACTTC. As protein: CASSYSFRGLGETQYF.

The table lists this clone with a count of one. The chain joins TRBV30 to TRBJ2-5, with D perhaps matching TRBD1 (6 bases). The J call may be incorrect, as the DNA end agrees better with TRBJ2-7. The germline V gene has CDR1 GTSNPN and CDR2 SVGIG (reference sequence). The CDR3 contains 13 residues. The CDR3 DNA is TGTGCCTGGACCGGGACATATGACTACGAGCAGTACTTC. This gives the protein CAWTGTYDYEQYF.

This clone was observed once. The gene calls are TRBV28 and TRBJ1-3; possibly TRBD1 for D (5 bases). Germline CDR1 and CDR2: MDHEN and SYDVKM. This CDR3 is 15 amino acids long. V lost 5 bases to trimming and J lost 0 bases, with 11 bases between them. The CDR3: CASSRAGLSGNTIYF. CDR3 sequence (DNA): TGTGCCAGCAGTCGCGCGGGGCTCTCTGGAAACACCATATATTTT.